What follows are 31 T cell receptor beta chains derived from one specimen sequenced in a study of Ad26.COV2.S vaccination and SARS-CoV-2 variants. Noted treatment: some 19 received Ad26.COV2.S at low or high dose, single or two shots; roughly 5 received placebo; per-sample allocation not given. Sampling was performed 63 days after the first vaccine or placebo injection. Clones were sequenced by immunoSEQ multiplex PCR, and TCRdb holds only the in-frame ones, with some missing. The table has roughly 510,000 clones, approximately 88% seen once. The specimen comprised peripheral blood, sampled in a trial of Ad26.COV2.S vaccine versus placebo. The receptors here all came from a person aged 18-65 years who received the Ad26.COV2.S COVID-19 vaccine or a placebo.

This chain joins TRBV9 and TRBJ1-2; 12 bases are a match to TRBD1. The junction had 4 bases not matched to a gene; V was cut back by 0 bases and J by 7 bases. The CDR3 length is 15 residues. The germline CDR1 and CDR2 sequences are SGDLS and YYNGEE. The CDR3 sequence: CASSVGGQGAFGYTF. The CDR3 region has the DNA TGTGCCAGCAGCGTAGGGGGACAGGGGGCGTTTGGCTACACCTTC.

The V gene is TRBV28, the J gene TRBJ1-2; D not certain. Germline V gene sequence: CDR1 MDHEN, CDR2 SYDVKM. Deletions cut 5 bases from V and 8 bases from J, with 15 bases between. The CDR3 has 13 residues. The CDR3 DNA is TGTGCCAGCAGTGCAATATCTCATAGGGGCTACACCTTC. Residues: CASSAISHRGYTF.

This chain connects TRBV15 to TRBJ1-5; D is unresolved. Between the trimmed V and J ends, which lost 0 bases and 4 bases, there was a span of 10 bases. The germline V gene encodes CDR1 LNHNV and CDR2 YYDKDF (reference sequence). CDR3 size: 15 residues. This CDR3 is CATSRDPSANQPQHF. CDR3 nucleotide sequence: TGTGCCACCAGCAGAGATCCCTCCGCAAATCAGCCCCAGCATTTT. The full variable domain, completed using reference TRBV15 and TRBJ1-5, is DAMVIQNPRYQVTQFGKPVTLSCSQTLNHNVMYWYQQKSSQAPKLLFHYYDKDFNNEADTPDNFQSRRPNTSFCFLDIRSPGLGDTAMYLCATSRDPSANQPQHFGDGTRLSIL.

The CDR3 here is CASSIEWQSTGELFF. The CDR3 nucleotides read TGTGCCAGTAGTATAGAATGGCAGTCCACCGGGGAGCTGTTTTTT. The J gene is TRBJ2-2, the V gene TRBV19; D is unclear. In germline, CDR1 is LNHDA, CDR2 SQIVND (reference sequence). V was clipped by 0 bases and J by 4 bases, with 9 bases between them. This CDR3 has 15 amino acids.

The rearrangement joins TRBV7-8 to TRBJ2-7; 11 nucleotides agree with TRBD2. V trimming: 1 base; J trimming: 7 bases; junction bases outside the gene matches: 6. The CDR3 contains 15 residues. Germline CDR1 SGHVS, CDR2 FQNEAQ. The CDR3 DNA is TGTGCCAGCAGCTTAGGGGCGGGACTAGCGGAGGAGCAGTACTTC. Translation gives CASSLGAGLAEEQYF.

V usage is TRBV5-1 and J usage is TRBJ2-1, with 16 bases lining up with TRBD2. CDR3 size: 16 residues. CDR1 is SGHRS, CDR2 YFSETQ, per germline. Trimming cost V 4 bases and J 9 bases; bases outside gene matches: 7. The CDR3 here is CASSPGTSGRVREQFF. In nucleotides, the CDR3 is TGCGCCAGCAGCCCCGGGACTAGCGGGAGGGTTCGTGAGCAGTTCTTC.

The CDR3: CASSFPQGQTNSPLHF. The CDR3 DNA is TGTGCCAGCAGTTTTCCCCAAGGACAGACGAATTCACCCCTCCACTTT. This chain uses TRBV28 with TRBJ1-6, with D maybe TRBD1 (6 bases). The CDR3 is 16 amino acids. Trimming left V 3 bases short and J 7 bases short, with 16 bases between. Germline assignment: CDR1 MDHEN and CDR2 SYDVKM.

This clone was seen a single time. This chain joins TRBV6-5 and TRBJ2-7; the match to TRBD1 covers 8 bases. The CDR3 is 14 amino acids. The V gene end was trimmed by 6 bases and the J gene end by 0 bases; junction bases not matched to a gene: 4. CDR1 and CDR2 from the germline V gene are MNHEY and SVGAGI. The CDR3 reads CASRWTGSSYEQYF. The CDR3 nucleotides read TGTGCCAGCAGGTGGACAGGGAGCTCCTACGAGCAGTACTTC.

The chain combines TRBV30 with TRBJ2-3; 7 nucleotides align to TRBD2. The CDR3 length is 18 residues. In germline, CDR1 is GTSNPN, CDR2 SVGIG (reference sequence). V lost 2 bases and J lost 4; bases outside the gene matches: 18. The CDR3 protein is CAWSPPTVGAGESDTQYF. The CDR3 DNA reads TGTGCCTGGAGTCCCCCGACGGTAGGCGCGGGAGAATCAGATACGCAGTATTTT.

V gene TRBV4-2 combines with J gene TRBJ2-2; D is unclear. V was shortened by 0 bases and J by 1 base, with 6 bases between the two germline ends. The CDR3 runs 15 residues. Germline loops: CDR1 LGHNA, CDR2 YNFKEQ. CDR3 region: CASSQEAGNTGELFF. CDR3 nucleotides: TGTGCCAGCAGCCAAGAGGCAGGGAACACCGGGGAGCTGTTTTTT.

The chain combines TRBV13 with TRBJ2-2; D may be TRBD2 (6 bases). Germline loops: CDR1 PRHDT, CDR2 FYEKMQ (reference sequence). CDR3 length: 16 residues. Trimming took 1 base from V and 7 from J, leaving 16 bases between them. CDR3 bases: TGTGCCAGCAGCTTAGACCGGGAGAAGGGTAACGGGGAGCTGTTTTTT. Encoded protein: CASSLDREKGNGELFF.

This rearrangement joins TRBV18 to TRBJ2-1, with TRBD2 matching 11 bases. CDR3 length: 18 amino acids. Germline CDR1 is KGHSH and CDR2 is LQKENI. Trimming cost V 6 bases and J 7 bases; bases outside gene matches: 17. CDR3 region: CASSFRGPGLAEGNEQFF. CDR3 DNA sequence: TGTGCCAGCTCGTTTAGGGGCCCGGGACTAGCGGAGGGGAATGAGCAGTTCTTC.

This chain uses TRBV6-2 or TRBV6-3 with TRBJ2-4, with D tentatively TRBD1 (5 bases). Germline CDR1 and CDR2: MNHEY and SVGEGT. This CDR3 contains 12 residues. The V end was cut by 5 bases, the J end by 7 bases, with 9 bases between. The CDR3 DNA is TGTGCCAGCAGTCGAGCAGGGAACATTCAGTACTTC. It codes for CASSRAGNIQYF.

The chain uses TRBV15 and TRBJ2-7; maybe TRBD1 (6 bases). Trimming stripped 1 base from V and 5 bases from J, with 15 bases between. The CDR3 consists of 15 residues. Germline CDR1 and CDR2: LNHNV and YYDKDF (reference sequence). CDR3 region: CATSRGKQGTHEQYF. In DNA form, the CDR3 reads TGTGCCACCAGCAGAGGGAAACAGGGTACCCACGAGCAGTACTTC.

The chain carries TRBV7-8 and TRBJ2-1; D uncertain. The CDR3 consists of 14 residues. Germline values: CDR1 SGHVS, CDR2 FQNEAQ. V shed 8 bases and J shed 2 bases, with 13 bases lying between them. CDR3 bases: TGTGCCAGCGGAAACTACCTTACCTACAATGAGCAGTTCTTC. Amino acid sequence: CASGNYLTYNEQFF.

The chain employs TRBV15 and TRBJ1-4; D remains unclear. Trimming pared 0 bases from V and 0 bases from J, leaving 8 bases between. Looked up from germline, CDR1 is LNHNV and CDR2 is YYDKDF (reference sequence). The CDR3 runs 16 residues. The CDR3 DNA follows: TGTGCCACCAGCAGAGATTTAGGGACAACTAATGAAAAACTGTTTTTT. It translates to CATSRDLGTTNEKLFF.

The genes are TRBV7-2 and TRBJ2-3, with TRBD2 matching 9 bases. Germline lookup yields CDR1 SGHTA and CDR2 FQGNSA. The CDR3 is 17 residues long. J lost 6 bases, V lost 5 bases, and 15 bases had no gene match. CDR3 amino acids: CASSRGQPSGKFDTQYF. The DNA for the CDR3 is TGTGCCAGCAGCAGAGGACAACCTAGCGGGAAATTCGATACGCAGTATTTT.

The chain carries TRBV2 and TRBJ2-1, with 7 bases fitting TRBD2. Germline values: CDR1 SNHLY, CDR2 FYNNEI. The CDR3 totals 13 residues. After removal of 8 bases from V and 9 bases from J, the junction contained 10 bases not matched to a gene. This chain's CDR3 is CASSGVASGEQFF. The CDR3 DNA reads TGTGCCAGCTCGGGGGTGGCTAGCGGTGAGCAGTTCTTC. The entire variable domain, with the rest obtained from reference TRBV2 and TRBJ2-1, is as follows: EPEVTQTPSHQVTQMGQEVILRCVPISNHLYFYWYRQILGQKVEFLVSFYNNEISEKSEIFDDQFSVERPDGSNFTLKIRSTKLEDSAMYFCASSGVASGEQFFGPGTRLTVL.

This sequence joins TRBV27 and TRBJ1-6, with 8 positions matching TRBD1. The CDR3 spans 15 residues. Germline-derived CDR1 and CDR2 are MNHEY and SMNVEV (reference sequence). Trimming removed 9 bases from V and 2 bases from J; junction bases left unmatched: 6. The CDR3 DNA reads as TGTGCCAGTTCAGGGGGCTGGGCCTATAATTCACCCCTCCACTTT. This codes for CASSGGWAYNSPLHF.

The chain has TRBV30 and TRBJ1-5, with D maybe TRBD1 (6 bases). Looked up from germline, CDR1 is GTSNPN and CDR2 is SVGIG (reference sequence). This CDR3 is 14 amino acids long. The V gene lost 1 base and the J gene lost 4 bases, with 11 bases spanning the gap. In nucleotides, the CDR3 is TGTGCCTGGAGTGCCCAGGGACAAAATCAGCCCCAGCATTTT. Protein sequence: CAWSAQGQNQPQHF.

The rearrangement joins TRBV7-2 to TRBJ2-3; TRBD2 is a possible D gene (5 bases). CDR1 is SGHTA, CDR2 FQGNSA, per germline. The CDR3 length is 17 residues. V lost 5 bases and J lost 2, with 20 bases in between. CDR3 loop: CASSGLSKRTYTDTQYF. The CDR3 nucleotides are TGTGCCAGCAGCGGCCTCTCCAAGCGGACCTACACAGATACGCAGTATTTT.

The chain has TRBV4-3 and TRBJ2-1, with TRBD2 matching 8 bases. Germline CDR1 and CDR2: LGHNA and YSLEER. Losses at the gene ends were 3 bases for V and 8 bases for J; bases not matched to a gene: 9. The CDR3 is 15 amino acids. As DNA, the CDR3 is TGCGCCAGCAGCCACGACAGGACTAGCCTCTATGAGCAGTTCTTC. Its protein product is CASSHDRTSLYEQFF.

This clone was detected only a few times. V is TRBV29-1 and J is TRBJ1-2, with D unresolved. This CDR3 spans 13 amino acids. Between the trimmed V and J ends, which lost 4 bases and 2 bases, there was a span of 11 bases. CDR1 is SQVTM, CDR2 ANQGSEA, per germline. The CDR3 nucleotides read TGCAGCGTTGCTGCAGTCCTGAACTATGGCTACACCTTC. Protein: CSVAAVLNYGYTF.

This chain links TRBV5-1 with TRBJ2-1; D might be TRBD2 (6 bases). Per germline, CDR1 SGHRS and CDR2 YFSETQ. The ends were cut back, 5 bases at V and 9 bases at J, with 9 bases in the middle. The CDR3 has 11 residues. The CDR3 DNA follows: TGCGCCAGCAGGACTAGAGGTGAGCAGTTCTTC. Translating it yields CASRTRGEQFF.

This clone was recorded once. The V gene is TRBV5-1, the J gene TRBJ2-7, with TRBD1 as a possible D gene (5 bases). V dropped 4 bases and J dropped 0 bases, with 14 bases sitting between them. Germline V lookup: CDR1 SGHRS, CDR2 YFSETQ. The CDR3 extends over 15 amino acids. CDR3 loop: CASSTPDTLSYEQYF. CDR3 nucleotide sequence: TGCGCCAGCAGCACGCCGGACACCCTCTCCTACGAGCAGTACTTC. Full variable domain (remainder filled in from reference TRBV5-1 and TRBJ2-7): KAGVTQTPRYLIKTRGQQVTLSCSPISGHRSVSWYQQTPGQGLQFLFEYFSETQRNKGNFPGRFSGRQFSNSRSEMNVSTLELGDSALYLCASSTPDTLSYEQYFGPGTRLTVT.

The table lists this clone with a few counts. The rearrangement joins TRBV6-2 or TRBV6-3 to TRBJ2-3, with TRBD2 matching 7 bases. Trimming at V came to 2 bases and at J to 11 bases, leaving 7 bases not matched to a gene. The CDR3 extends over 13 amino acids. In germline, CDR1 is MNHEY, CDR2 SVGEGT. CDR3 sequence: CASSYQGLDGQYF. The CDR3 DNA reads as TGTGCCAGCAGTTACCAAGGACTAGACGGGCAGTATTTT.

The J gene is TRBJ2-2, the V gene TRBV6-6, with 8 nucleotides matching TRBD2. V trimming: 5 bases; J trimming: 1 base; junction bases outside the gene matches: 9. CDR1 and CDR2 (germline): MNHNY, SVGAGI (reference sequence). The CDR3 sequence is 17 residues long. The CDR3 nucleotides are TGTGCCAGCAGTCCGAGACTAGCGAACCTGAACACCGGGGAGCTGTTTTTT. This sequence encodes CASSPRLANLNTGELFF.

This rearrangement joins TRBV29-1 to TRBJ2-5; D call uncertain. Trimming shortened V by 4 bases and J by 5 bases, and 14 bases separated the two germline ends. The CDR3 runs to 13 residues. Germline V gene lookup returns CDR1 SQVTM and CDR2 ANQGSEA. CDR3 sequence: CSVGPRPGETQYF. CDR3 DNA: TGCAGCGTTGGGCCCCGGCCCGGGGAGACCCAGTACTTC. Based on the CDR3 plus reference TRBV29-1 and TRBJ2-5, the full variable domain is SAVISQKPSRDICQRGTSLTIQCQVDSQVTMMFWYRQQPGQSLTLIATANQGSEATYESGFVIDKFPISRPNLTFSTLTVSNMSPEDSSIYLCSVGPRPGETQYFGPGTRLLVL.

This chain joins TRBV6-5 and TRBJ2-7; 8 positions match TRBD2. V was pared by 4 bases and J by 7 bases, with 9 bases of the junction left unmatched. This CDR3 region has 14 residues. Germline V gene lookup returns CDR1 MNHEY and CDR2 SVGAGI. The CDR3 protein is CASSWAGRAGEQYF. The CDR3 DNA sequence: TGTGCCAGCAGTTGGGCCGGGAGGGCCGGGGAGCAGTACTTC.

About this clone: This sample includes further DNA sequences coding for the same CDR3. This rearrangement joins TRBV7-2 to TRBJ2-7; no definite D call. From germline, CDR1 is SGHTA and CDR2 FQGNSA. Trimming left V 5 bases short and J 7 bases short, with 15 bases between. CDR3 size: 13 residues. The DNA for the CDR3 is TGTGCCAGCAGCCTCGTGCGGTTGGGGGAGCAGTACTTC. Amino acid sequence: CASSLVRLGEQYF.

V usage is TRBV4-3 and J usage is TRBJ2-3; 10 nucleotides align to TRBD2. This CDR3 comprises 16 residues. V shed 1 base, J shed 7 bases, and the junction held 8 bases outside the gene matches. Germline V gene data show CDR1 as LGHNA and CDR2 as YSLEER. CDR3 sequence reads: CASSQVGRTSGHTQYF. The CDR3 bases are TGCGCCAGCAGCCAAGTAGGGAGGACTAGCGGCCATACGCAGTATTTT.